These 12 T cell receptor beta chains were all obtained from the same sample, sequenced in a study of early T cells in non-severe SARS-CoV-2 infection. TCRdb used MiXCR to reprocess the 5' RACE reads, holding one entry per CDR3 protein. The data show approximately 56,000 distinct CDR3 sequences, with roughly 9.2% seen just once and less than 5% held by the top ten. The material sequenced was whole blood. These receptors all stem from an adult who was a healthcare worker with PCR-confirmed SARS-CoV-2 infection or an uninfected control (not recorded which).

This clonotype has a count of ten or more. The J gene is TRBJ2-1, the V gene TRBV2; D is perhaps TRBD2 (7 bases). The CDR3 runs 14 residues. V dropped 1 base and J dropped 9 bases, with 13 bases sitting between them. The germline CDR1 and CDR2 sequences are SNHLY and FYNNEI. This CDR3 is CASSEEGEGSEQFF. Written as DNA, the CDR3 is TGTGCCAGCAGTGAAGAGGGGGAGGGGAGTGAGCAGTTCTTC.

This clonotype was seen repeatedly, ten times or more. The DNA of the CDR3 is TGTGCCTGGAGGAGACAGGGGTACAATGAGCAGTTCTTC. Residues: CAWRRQGYNEQFF. J is TRBJ2-1 and V is TRBV30; 8 nucleotides line up with TRBD1. Germline lookup yields CDR1 GTSNPN and CDR2 SVGIG (reference sequence). V trimming: 3 bases; J trimming: 4 bases; junction bases outside the gene matches: 2. The CDR3 has 13 amino acids.

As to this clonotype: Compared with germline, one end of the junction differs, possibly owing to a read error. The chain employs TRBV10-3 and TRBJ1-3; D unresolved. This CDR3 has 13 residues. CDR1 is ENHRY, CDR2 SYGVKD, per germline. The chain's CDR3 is CAISRGSENTIYF. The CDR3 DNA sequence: TGTGCCATCAGTCGGGGATCTGAAAACACCATATATTTT.

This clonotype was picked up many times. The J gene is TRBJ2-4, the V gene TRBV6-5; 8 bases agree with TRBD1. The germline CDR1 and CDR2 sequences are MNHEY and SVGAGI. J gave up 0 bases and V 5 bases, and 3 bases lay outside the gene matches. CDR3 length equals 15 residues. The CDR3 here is CASSKDRGAKNIQYF. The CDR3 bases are TGTGCCAGCAGTAAAGACAGGGGAGCCAAAAACATTCAGTACTTC.

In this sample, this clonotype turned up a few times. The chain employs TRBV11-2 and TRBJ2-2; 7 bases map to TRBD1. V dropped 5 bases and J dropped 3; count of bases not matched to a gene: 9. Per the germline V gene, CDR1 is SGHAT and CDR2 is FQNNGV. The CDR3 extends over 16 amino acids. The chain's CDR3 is CASSRRGQQYTGELFF. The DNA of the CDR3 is TGTGCCAGCAGCCGAAGGGGGCAGCAGTACACCGGGGAGCTGTTTTTT.

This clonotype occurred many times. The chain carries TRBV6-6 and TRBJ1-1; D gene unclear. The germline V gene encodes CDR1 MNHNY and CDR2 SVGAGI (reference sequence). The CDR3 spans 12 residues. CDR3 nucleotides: TGTGCAGGCGCTGGGGTTGAAGCTGAAGCTTTCTTT. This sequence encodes CAGAGVEAEAFF.

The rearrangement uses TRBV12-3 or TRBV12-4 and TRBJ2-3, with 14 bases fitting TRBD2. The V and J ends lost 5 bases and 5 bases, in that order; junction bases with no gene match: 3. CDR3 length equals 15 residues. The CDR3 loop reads CASSETSGRVDTQYF. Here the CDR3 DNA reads TGTGCCAGCAGTGAGACTAGCGGGAGGGTAGATACGCAGTATTTT.

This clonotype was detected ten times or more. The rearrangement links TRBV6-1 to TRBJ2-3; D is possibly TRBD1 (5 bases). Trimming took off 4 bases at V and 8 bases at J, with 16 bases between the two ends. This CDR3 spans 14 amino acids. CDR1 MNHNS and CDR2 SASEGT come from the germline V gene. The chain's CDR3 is CASSARMVGATQYF. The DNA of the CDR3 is TGTGCCAGCAGTGCCCGAATGGTTGGGGCTACGCAGTATTTT.

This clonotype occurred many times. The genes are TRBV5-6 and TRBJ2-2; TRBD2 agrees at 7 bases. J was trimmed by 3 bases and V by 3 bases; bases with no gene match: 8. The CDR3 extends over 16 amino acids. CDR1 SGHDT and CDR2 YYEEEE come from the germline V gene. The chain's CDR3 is CASSWAGLADTGELFF. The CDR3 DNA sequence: TGTGCCAGCAGCTGGGCGGGTCTAGCGGACACCGGGGAGCTGTTTTTT.

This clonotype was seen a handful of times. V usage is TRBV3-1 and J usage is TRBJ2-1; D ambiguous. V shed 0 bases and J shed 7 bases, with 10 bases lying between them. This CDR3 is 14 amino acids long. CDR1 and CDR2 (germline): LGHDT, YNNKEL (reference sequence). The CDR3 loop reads CASSQDKGWNEQFF. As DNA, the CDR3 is TGTGCCAGCAGCCAAGATAAGGGTTGGAATGAGCAGTTCTTC.

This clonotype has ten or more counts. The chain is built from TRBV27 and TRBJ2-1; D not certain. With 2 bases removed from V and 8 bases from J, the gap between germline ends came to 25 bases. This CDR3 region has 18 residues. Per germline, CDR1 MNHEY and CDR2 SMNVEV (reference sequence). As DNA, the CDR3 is TGTGCCAGCAGTTTAAGCCCGATGCAGCCCTTGCATGGGGATGAGCAGTTCTTC. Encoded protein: CASSLSPMQPLHGDEQFF.

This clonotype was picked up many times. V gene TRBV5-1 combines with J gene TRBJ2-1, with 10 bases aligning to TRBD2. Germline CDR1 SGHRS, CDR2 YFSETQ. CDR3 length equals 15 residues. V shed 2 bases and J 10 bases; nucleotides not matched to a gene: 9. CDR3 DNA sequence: TGCGCCAGCAGCTTAAGCGGGAGGGCCGAACGGGAGCAGTTCTTC. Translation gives CASSLSGRAEREQFF.